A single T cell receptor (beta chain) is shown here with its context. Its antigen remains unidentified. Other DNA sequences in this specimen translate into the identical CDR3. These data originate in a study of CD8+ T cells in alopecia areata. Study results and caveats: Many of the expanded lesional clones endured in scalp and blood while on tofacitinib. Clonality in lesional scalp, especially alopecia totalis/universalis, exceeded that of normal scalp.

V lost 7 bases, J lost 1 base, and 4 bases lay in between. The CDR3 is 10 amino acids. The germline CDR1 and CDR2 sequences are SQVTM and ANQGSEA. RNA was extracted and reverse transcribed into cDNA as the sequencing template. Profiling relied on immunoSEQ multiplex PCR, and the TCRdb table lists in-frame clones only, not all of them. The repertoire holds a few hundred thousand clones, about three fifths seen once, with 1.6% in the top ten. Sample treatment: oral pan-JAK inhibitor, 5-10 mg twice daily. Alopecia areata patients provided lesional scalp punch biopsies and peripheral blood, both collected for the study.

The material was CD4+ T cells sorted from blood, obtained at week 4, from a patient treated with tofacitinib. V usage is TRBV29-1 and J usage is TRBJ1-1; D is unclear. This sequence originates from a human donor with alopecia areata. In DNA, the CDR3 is TGCAGCGCGCAGAACACTGAAGCTTTCTTT. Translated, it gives CSAQNTEAFF.